This T cell receptor beta chain was captured in a study of shared clonotypes between healthy human individuals. Study outcomes and limitations: Across several donors, naive CD4 shared 5% to 6%, naive CD8 around 4%, memory CD4 about 2.4%, memory CD8 about 0.38%. Donor scarcity curtailed the genetic and exposure-history diversity represented herein.

Clones were sequenced by immunoSEQ multiplex PCR, and TCRdb holds only the in-frame ones, with some missing. Seen here are 1,500,000 or so clones, 98% observed once, and the top ten hold roughly 0.36%. Germline CDR1 MNHNY, CDR2 SVGAGI (reference sequence). V lost 2 bases to trimming and J lost 7 bases, with 15 bases between them. The CDR3 is 15 residues long. In regard to this clone: The antigen is not known.

This clonotype was obtained from a man aged 30 to 39 in good health. This rearrangement joins TRBV6-6 to TRBJ1-5; possibly TRBD1 for D (6 bases). The sequencing sample was made of naive CD4+ T cells sorted from blood. The subset is: CD45RA+ positively selected. The CDR3 loop reads CASSYGGQVRQPQHF. The CDR3 region has the DNA TGTGCCAGCAGTTACGGGGGGCAGGTTAGACAGCCCCAGCATTTT.